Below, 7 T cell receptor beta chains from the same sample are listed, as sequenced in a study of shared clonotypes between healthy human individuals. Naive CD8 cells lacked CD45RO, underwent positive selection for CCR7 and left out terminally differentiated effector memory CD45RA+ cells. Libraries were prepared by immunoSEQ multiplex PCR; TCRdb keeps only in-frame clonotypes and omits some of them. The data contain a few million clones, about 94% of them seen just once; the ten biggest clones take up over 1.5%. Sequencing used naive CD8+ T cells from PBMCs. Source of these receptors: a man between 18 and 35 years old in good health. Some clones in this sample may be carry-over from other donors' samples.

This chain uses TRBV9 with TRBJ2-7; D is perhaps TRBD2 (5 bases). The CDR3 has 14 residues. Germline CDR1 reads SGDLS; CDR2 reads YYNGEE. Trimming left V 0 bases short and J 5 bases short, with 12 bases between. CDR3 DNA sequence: TGTGCCAGCAGCGTAGGGGGAGTTGAGGACGAGCAGTACTTC. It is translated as CASSVGGVEDEQYF.

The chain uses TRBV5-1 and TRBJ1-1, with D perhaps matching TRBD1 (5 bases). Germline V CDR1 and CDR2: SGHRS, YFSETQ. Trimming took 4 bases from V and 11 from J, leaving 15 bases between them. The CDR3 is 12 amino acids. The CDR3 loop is CASSLGADGAFF. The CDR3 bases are TGCGCCAGCAGCCTCGGGGCCGACGGGGCTTTCTTT.

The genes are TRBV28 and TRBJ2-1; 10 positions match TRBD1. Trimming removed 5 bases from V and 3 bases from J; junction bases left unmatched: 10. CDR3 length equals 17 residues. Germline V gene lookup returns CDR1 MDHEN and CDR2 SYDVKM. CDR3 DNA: TGTGCCAGCAGTCTACCCCGGGACAGGGGATACTACAATGAGCAGTTCTTC. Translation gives CASSLPRDRGYYNEQFF.

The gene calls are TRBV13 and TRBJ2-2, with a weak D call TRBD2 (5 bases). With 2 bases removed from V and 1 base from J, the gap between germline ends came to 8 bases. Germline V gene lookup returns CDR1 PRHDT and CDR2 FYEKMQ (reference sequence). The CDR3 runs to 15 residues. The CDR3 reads CASSLFGKNTGELFF. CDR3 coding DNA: TGTGCCAGCAGCTTATTCGGGAAGAACACCGGGGAGCTGTTTTTT.

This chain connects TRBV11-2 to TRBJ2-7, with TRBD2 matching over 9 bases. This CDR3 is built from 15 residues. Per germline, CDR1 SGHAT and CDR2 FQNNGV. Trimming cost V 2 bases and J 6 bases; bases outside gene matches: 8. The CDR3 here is CASSLWASGTIEQYF. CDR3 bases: TGTGCCAGCAGCTTATGGGCTAGCGGGACGATCGAGCAGTACTTC.

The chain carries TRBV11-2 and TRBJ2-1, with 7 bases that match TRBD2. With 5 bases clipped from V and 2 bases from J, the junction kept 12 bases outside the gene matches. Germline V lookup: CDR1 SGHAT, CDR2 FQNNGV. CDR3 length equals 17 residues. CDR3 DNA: TGTGCCAGCAGCCATAGACTAGCCGGGAGAACCTACAATGAGCAGTTCTTC. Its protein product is CASSHRLAGRTYNEQFF.

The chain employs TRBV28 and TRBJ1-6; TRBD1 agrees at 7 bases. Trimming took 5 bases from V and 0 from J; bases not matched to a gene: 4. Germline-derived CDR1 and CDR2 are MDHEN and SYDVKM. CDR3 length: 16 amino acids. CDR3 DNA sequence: TGTGCCAGCAGTCCCAGGGGGAGCTCCTATAATTCACCCCTCCACTTT. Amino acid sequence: CASSPRGSSYNSPLHF.